This section outlines one T cell receptor (beta chain) sequence together with its context. Antigen unknown. In the library, individual cDNA molecules carried attached unique molecular identifiers. Each CDR3 protein gets one entry after TCRdb re-called the 5' RACE reads with MiXCR. The table shows approximately 69,000 distinct CDR3 sequences, with roughly 12% occurring only once. The entry originates in a study of early T cells in non-severe SARS-CoV-2 infection. Study context: Chains stayed unpaired after sequencing of bulk RNA from unsorted whole blood. Study-level findings and limits: VDJdb matching, biased toward anti-spike CD8 responses, missed private and CD4 specificities.

The TCR sequence derives from an adult who was a healthcare worker with PCR-confirmed SARS-CoV-2 infection or an uninfected control (not recorded which). Sample: whole blood, taken at baseline.

CDR3 DNA sequence: TGTGCCAGCAGCCAAGATGTCGTCGGCTACACCTTC. Protein sequence: CASSQDVVGYTF. The chain is built from TRBV3-1 and TRBJ1-2; D ambiguous. Germline assignment: CDR1 LGHDT and CDR2 YNNKEL (reference sequence). The CDR3 sequence is 12 residues long. Trimming stripped 0 bases from V and 8 bases from J, with 7 bases between.